A selection of T cell receptor beta chains follows, all from one sample in a study of blood T cell repertoires in COVID-19. Assay used: immunoSEQ multiplex PCR; TCRdb lists only in-frame clones, some missing. The sample records about 120,000 clones, over 60% being singletons. Sequenced material: peripheral blood. The origin of the receptors is a woman between 65 and 79 years old with acute or convalescent COVID-19. The CDR3 runs from the conserved cysteine through the conserved F or W. D genes are given only for firm matches. The listing skips clone size in some rows; elsewhere it reads once, few, many or a size class.

abundance,len,j_gene,d_gene,v_gene,CDR3aa,CDR3nt
NA,19,TRBJ2-2,TRBD2,TRBV6-2/TRBV6-3,CASSYHRLAGGPSTGELFF,TGTGCCAGCAGTTACCACAGACTAGCGGGGGGGCCGAGCACCGGGGAGCTGTTTTTT
NA,14,TRBJ1-2,NA,TRBV5-4,CASSLGVANYGYTF,TGTGCCAGCAGCTTAGGGGTGGCCAACTATGGCTACACCTTC
once,17,TRBJ2-1,TRBD2,TRBV6-6,CASSPYAGLADYNEQFF,TGTGCCAGCAGTCCGTACGCGGGACTAGCGGACTACAATGAGCAGTTCTTC
NA,18,TRBJ2-5,TRBD2,TRBV4-1,CASSQEVIGASGRETQYF,TGCGCCAGCAGCCAAGAGGTGATAGGGGCTAGCGGGAGAGAGACCCAGTACTTC
NA,13,TRBJ2-4,TRBD1,TRBV12-3/TRBV12-4,CASSLGTGDIQYF,TGTGCCAGCAGTTTAGGTACAGGGGACATTCAGTACTTC
once,15,TRBJ2-7,NA,TRBV14,CASSVFGVRSHEQYF,TGTGCCAGCAGCGTTTTCGGGGTTCGAAGTCACGAGCAGTACTTC
NA,15,TRBJ2-7,NA,TRBV5-6,CASSLGGPRSYEQYF,TGTGCCAGCAGCTTGGGGGGGCCAAGGTCCTACGAGCAGTACTTC
NA,13,TRBJ2-5,TRBD1,TRBV27,CASSYSQTGSRYF,TGTGCCAGCAGTTACTCCCAGACAGGGTCTAGGTACTTC
NA,14,TRBJ2-2,NA,TRBV5-1,CASSGRGLDGELFF,TGCGCCAGCAGCGGTCGGGGGTTGGACGGGGAGCTGTTTTTT
NA,13,TRBJ2-7,NA,TRBV5-4,CASSLGRGLEQYF,TGTGCCAGCAGCTTGGGGCGGGGGCTCGAGCAGTACTTC
NA,14,TRBJ2-7,TRBD1,TRBV6-5,CASSSVQGRDEQYF,TGTGCCAGCAGTTCAGTACAGGGGCGGGACGAGCAGTACTTC
NA,13,TRBJ2-3,NA,TRBV18,CASSPRRTDTQYF,TGTGCCAGCTCACCACGGAGAACAGATACGCAGTATTTT
NA,13,TRBJ2-1,TRBD1,TRBV30,CAWSRDSNNEQFF,TGTGCCTGGAGCCGGGACAGTAACAATGAGCAGTTCTTC
NA,15,TRBJ2-3,TRBD2,TRBV4-1,CASSSWGGGTDTQYF,TGCGCCAGCAGCTCTTGGGGGGGAGGCACAGATACGCAGTATTTT
NA,16,TRBJ1-3,NA,TRBV5-1,CASSLGQAYSGNTIYF,TGCGCCAGCAGCTTGGGACAGGCTTACTCTGGAAACACCATATATTTT
NA,13,TRBJ1-2,TRBD1,TRBV2,CASSGTGGWGYTF,TGTGCCAGCAGTGGGACAGGGGGCTGGGGCTACACCTTC
NA,13,TRBJ1-1,TRBD1,TRBV7-9,CASSSDRGVEAFF,TGTGCCAGCAGCTCCGACAGGGGAGTAGAAGCTTTCTTT
NA,19,TRBJ2-3,NA,TRBV19,CASSIEVPESTRSPSTQYF,TGTGCCAGTAGTATAGAGGTACCGGAATCGACAAGGTCCCCCTCTACGCAGTATTTT
NA,16,TRBJ1-3,NA,TRBV7-2,CASSLDEALSGNTIYF,TGTGCCAGCAGCTTAGATGAGGCCCTCTCTGGAAACACCATATATTTT
NA,15,TRBJ1-5,NA,TRBV18,CASSPGRWTNQPQHF,TGTGCCAGCTCACCAGGGAGGTGGACCAATCAGCCCCAGCATTTT
once,14,TRBJ2-5,TRBD1,TRBV19,CATSGQGTPETQYF,TGTGCCACTTCGGGACAGGGGACCCCAGAGACCCAGTACTTC
NA,14,TRBJ2-5,NA,TRBV5-6,CASSWGGSQGPQYF,TGTGCCAGCAGCTGGGGGGGCTCCCAAGGGCCCCAGTACTTC
NA,16,TRBJ2-7,TRBD1,TRBV4-1,CASSQEAGTAYYEQYF,TGCGCCAGCAGCCAAGAGGCCGGGACAGCCTACTACGAGCAGTACTTC
NA,18,TRBJ1-3,NA,TRBV9,CASSVAINREGSGNTIYF,TGTGCCAGCAGCGTAGCCATAAACAGGGAAGGGTCTGGAAACACCATATATTTT